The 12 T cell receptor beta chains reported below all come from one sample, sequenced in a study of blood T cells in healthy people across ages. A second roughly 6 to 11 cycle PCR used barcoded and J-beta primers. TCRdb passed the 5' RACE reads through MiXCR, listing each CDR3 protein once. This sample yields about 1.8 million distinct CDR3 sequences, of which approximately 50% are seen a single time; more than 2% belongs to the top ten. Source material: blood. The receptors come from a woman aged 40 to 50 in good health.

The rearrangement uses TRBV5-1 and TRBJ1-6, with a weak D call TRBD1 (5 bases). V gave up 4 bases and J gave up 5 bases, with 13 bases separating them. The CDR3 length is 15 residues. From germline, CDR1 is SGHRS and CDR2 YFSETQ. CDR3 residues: CASSLYGGNNSPLHF. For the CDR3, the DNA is TGCGCCAGCAGCCTCTACGGGGGGAATAATTCACCCCTCCACTTT.

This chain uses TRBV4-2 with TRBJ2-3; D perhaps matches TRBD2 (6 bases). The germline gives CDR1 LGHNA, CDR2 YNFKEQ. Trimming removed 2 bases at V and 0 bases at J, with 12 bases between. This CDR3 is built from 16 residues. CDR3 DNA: TGTGCCAGCAGCCAATTCGGCGGGGAAAGCACAGATACGCAGTATTTT. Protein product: CASSQFGGESTDTQYF.

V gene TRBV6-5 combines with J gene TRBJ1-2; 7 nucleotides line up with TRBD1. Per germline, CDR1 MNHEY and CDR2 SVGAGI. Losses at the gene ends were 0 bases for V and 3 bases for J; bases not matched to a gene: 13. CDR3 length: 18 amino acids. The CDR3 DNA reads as TGTGCCAGCAGTTACTCCTATTCCGGGACAGAGATCGACTATGGCTACACCTTC. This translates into CASSYSYSGTEIDYGYTF.

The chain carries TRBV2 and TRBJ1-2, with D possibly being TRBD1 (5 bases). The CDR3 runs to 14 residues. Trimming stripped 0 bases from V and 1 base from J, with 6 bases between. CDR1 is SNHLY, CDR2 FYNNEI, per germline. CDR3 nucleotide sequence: TGTGCCAGCAGTGAAGCGCAGGGTAACTATGGCTACACCTTC. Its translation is CASSEAQGNYGYTF.

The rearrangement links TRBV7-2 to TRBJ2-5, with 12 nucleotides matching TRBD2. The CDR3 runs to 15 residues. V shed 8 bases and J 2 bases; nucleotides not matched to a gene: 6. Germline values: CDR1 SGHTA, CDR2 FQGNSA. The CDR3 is CASHLAGGLQETQYF. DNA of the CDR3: TGTGCCAGCCATCTAGCGGGGGGGCTGCAAGAGACCCAGTACTTC.

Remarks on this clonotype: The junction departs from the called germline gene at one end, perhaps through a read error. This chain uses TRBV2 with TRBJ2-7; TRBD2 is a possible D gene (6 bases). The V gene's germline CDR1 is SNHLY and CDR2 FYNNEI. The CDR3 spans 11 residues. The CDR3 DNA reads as TGTGCCAGCAGAGAAGCGGGTGAGCAGTACTTC. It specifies CASREAGEQYF.

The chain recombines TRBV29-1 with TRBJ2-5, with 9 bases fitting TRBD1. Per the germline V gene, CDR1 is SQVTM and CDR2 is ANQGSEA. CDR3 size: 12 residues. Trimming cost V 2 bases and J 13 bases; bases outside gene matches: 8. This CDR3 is CSVEKIPGQGYF. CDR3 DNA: TGCAGCGTTGAAAAGATCCCGGGACAGGGGTACTTC.

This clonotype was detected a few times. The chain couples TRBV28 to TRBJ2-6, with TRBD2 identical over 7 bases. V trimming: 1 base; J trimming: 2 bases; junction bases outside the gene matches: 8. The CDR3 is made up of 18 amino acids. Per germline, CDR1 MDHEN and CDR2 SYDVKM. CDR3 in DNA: TGTGCCAGCAGTTTATCCGGGGGGATGAATGCTGGGGCCAACGTCCTGACTTTC. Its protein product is CASSLSGGMNAGANVLTF.

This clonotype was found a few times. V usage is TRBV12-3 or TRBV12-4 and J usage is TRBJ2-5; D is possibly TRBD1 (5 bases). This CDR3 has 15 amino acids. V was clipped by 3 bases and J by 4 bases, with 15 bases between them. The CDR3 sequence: CASSLIGAVGETQYF. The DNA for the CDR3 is TGTGCCAGCAGTTTGATAGGGGCTGTAGGAGAGACCCAGTACTTC.

CDR3 DNA sequence: TGCAGTGCTAGTACCCCCGTCCAGCGAACAGATACGCAGTATTTT. Amino acid sequence: CSASTPVQRTDTQYF. The rearrangement uses TRBV20-1 and TRBJ2-3, with D unclear. CDR3 length: 15 amino acids. CDR1 is DFQATT and CDR2 is SNEGSKA in the germline V gene (reference sequence). Deletions cut 3 bases from V and 3 bases from J, with 16 bases between.

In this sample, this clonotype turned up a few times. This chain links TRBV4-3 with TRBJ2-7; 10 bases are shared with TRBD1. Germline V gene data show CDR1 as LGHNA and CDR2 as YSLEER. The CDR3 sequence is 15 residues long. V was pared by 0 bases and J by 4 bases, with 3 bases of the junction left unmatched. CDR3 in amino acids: CASSQDQDRGYEQYF. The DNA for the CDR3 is TGCGCCAGCAGCCAAGATCAGGACAGGGGGTACGAGCAGTACTTC.

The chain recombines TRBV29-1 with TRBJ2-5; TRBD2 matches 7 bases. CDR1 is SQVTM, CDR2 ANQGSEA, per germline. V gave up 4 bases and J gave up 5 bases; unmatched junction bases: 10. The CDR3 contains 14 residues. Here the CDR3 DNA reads TGCAGCGTTGTCCCGGGGGGTCTGGTGGAGACCCAGTACTTC. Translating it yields CSVVPGGLVETQYF.